The present T cell receptor (beta chain) was sequenced within a study of T-cell reconstitution after alpha-beta-depleted transplantation in children. General study results and limits: Some patients owed their high day-60 TCRbeta diversity to surviving recipient T cells and thymic progenitors. Several hundred graft clones that had expanded were reportedly the source of alpha-beta T cells about two months after transplant. At one year after transplant, newly produced T cells mostly accounted for T-cell counts and diversity.

Trimming took 6 bases from V and 8 from J, leaving 7 bases between them. From germline, CDR1 is ENHRY and CDR2 SYGVKD. This CDR3 has 11 residues. Ten or more counts support this clonotype. Its antigen is unidentified. It was with unique molecular identifiers that the TCRbeta library was prepared. One entry per CDR3 protein results from TCRdb running MiXCR on the PCR reads. Seen here are 300,000 to 400,000 distinct CDR3 sequences, around 15% observed once, and the top ten hold about 41%. The origin of this receptor is a male patient aged 2-9 years who had a stem cell transplant for acute lymphoblastic leukemia, so the T cells may come from the graft donor. Source: PBMCs, mostly from graft donor cells, taken 360 days after TCRalphabeta/CD19-depleted stem cell transplant. The rearrangement links TRBV10-3 to TRBJ2-2; unclear D gene. The DNA of the CDR3 is TGTGCCATCAGGAGTACGGGGGAGCTGTTTTTT. It encodes CAIRSTGELFF.